The 4 T cell receptor beta chains reported below all come from one sample, sequenced in a study of Graves' ophthalmopathy and Graves' hyperthyroidism. Amplified TCR beta CDR3 regions were obtained using RNA transcripts as template. The first round was an RT-PCR with HTBI primers, and the second round was a multiplex PCR. TCRdb fed the multiplex PCR reads into MiXCR, producing one record per CDR3 protein. The repertoire has hundreds of thousands of distinct CDR3 sequences, roughly two fifths of them found once; the top ten carry less than 55%. The sample was peripheral blood. The origin of the receptors is an adult man with Graves' ophthalmopathy.

V gene TRBV7-9 combines with J gene TRBJ1-4; TRBD1 is a possible D gene (5 bases). V dropped 4 bases and J dropped 10 bases, with 13 bases sitting between them. CDR1 and CDR2 (germline): SEHNR, FQNEAQ (reference sequence). CDR3 length: 13 amino acids. The CDR3 protein is CASSWTSGTKLFF. CDR3 nucleotides: TGTGCCAGCAGCTGGACTAGCGGGACAAAACTGTTTTTT.

The table lists this clonotype with many counts. The rearrangement uses TRBV7-9 and TRBJ1-1, with D uncertain. The germline V gene has CDR1 SEHNR and CDR2 FQNEAQ (reference sequence). The CDR3 extends over 15 amino acids. V lost 1 base and J 5 bases, leaving 14 bases between the germline ends. In DNA form, the CDR3 reads TGTGCCAGCAGCTTAGAGGGTATATACGGAACTGAAGCTTTCTTT. Its translation: CASSLEGIYGTEAFF.

This clonotype was detected only once. It may be a read error: a sequence one base away is much more abundant. Here the CDR3 DNA reads TGTGCCACCAGCCTAGGAACAGGGTCTACAATGAACACTGAAGCTTTCTTT. Translated: CATSLGTGSTMNTEAFF. V is TRBV10-2 and J is TRBJ1-1; possibly TRBD1 for D (6 bases). CDR1 is WSHSY, CDR2 SAAADI, per germline. This CDR3 is built from 17 residues.

V usage is TRBV6-1 and J usage is TRBJ1-2; D uncertain. Trimming shortened V by 4 bases and J by 6 bases, and 12 bases separated the two germline ends. Germline V gene lookup returns CDR1 MNHNS and CDR2 SASEGT. This CDR3 has 13 amino acids. CDR3 DNA: TGTGCCAGCAGTGCCGGCGCGGGAAATGGCTACACCTTC. Translated, it gives CASSAGAGNGYTF.